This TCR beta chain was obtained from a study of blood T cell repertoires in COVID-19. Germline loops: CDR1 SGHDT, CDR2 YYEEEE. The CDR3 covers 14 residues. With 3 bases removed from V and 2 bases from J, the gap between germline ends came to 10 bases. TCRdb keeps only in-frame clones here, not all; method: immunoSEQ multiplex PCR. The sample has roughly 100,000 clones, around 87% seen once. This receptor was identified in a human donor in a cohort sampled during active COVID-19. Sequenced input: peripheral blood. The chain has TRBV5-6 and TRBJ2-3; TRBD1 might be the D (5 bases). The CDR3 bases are TGTGCCAGCAGCTCCCTTGGGGCCACAGATACGCAGTATTTT. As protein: CASSSLGATDTQYF.